This is a list of T cell receptor beta chains from one sample in a study of shared clonotypes between healthy human individuals. Sequencing was performed with immunoSEQ multiplex PCR; in TCRdb, only in-frame clones are kept and a portion is missing. Among about 750,000 clones listed, roughly 92% were seen once. Sequencing was performed on naive CD8+ T cells sorted from blood. These receptors came from a man aged 25-45 years in good health. The CDR3 runs from the conserved cysteine through the conserved F or W. The D gene is left open where the match is weak. Not all rows give a size; the values are once, few, many and, for expanded clones, a class.

clone_size	d_call	v_call	j_call	cdr3_aa	cdr3_nt
NA	NA	TRBV20-1	TRBJ1-1	CSVPGTEAFF	TGCAGTGTTCCGGGGACTGAAGCTTTCTTT
NA	TRBD1	TRBV29-1	TRBJ2-3	CSVGGTGFTDTQYF	TGCAGCGTTGGAGGGACAGGGTTCACAGATACGCAGTATTTT
NA	NA	TRBV6-5	TRBJ2-2	CASGGTNTGELFF	TGTGCCAGCGGGGGTACGAACACCGGGGAGCTGTTTTTT
NA	TRBD2	TRBV9	TRBJ2-1	CASSMRPGLAGLGDSNEQFF	TGTGCCAGCAGCATGAGACCGGGACTAGCGGGCCTAGGGGACTCCAATGAGCAGTTCTTC
NA	TRBD1	TRBV10-2	TRBJ1-4	CASGGQNEKLFF	TGCGCCAGCGGGGGACAGAATGAAAAACTGTTTTTT
once	NA	TRBV5-3	TRBJ2-7	CARDDEEGGNGYEQYF	TGTGCCAGAGACGACGAAGAAGGGGGTAATGGCTACGAGCAGTACTTC
NA	NA	TRBV12-5	TRBJ1-5	CASGPSGRLGANQPQHF	TGTGCTAGTGGGCCCTCTGGACGTCTAGGGGCCAATCAGCCCCAGCATTTT
NA	NA	TRBV2	TRBJ2-1	CATRVAEQFF	TGTGCCACAAGGGTAGCTGAGCAGTTCTTC
NA	NA	TRBV25-1	TRBJ2-3	CASRGHQGEMTDTQYF	TGTGCCAGCAGGGGCCATCAGGGAGAAATGACAGATACGCAGTATTTT
NA	NA	TRBV19	TRBJ2-7	CASSIPGYEQYF	TGTGCCAGTAGTATACCGGGCTACGAGCAGTACTTC
once	NA	TRBV27	TRBJ1-2	CASSLGSHYGYTF	TGTGCCAGCAGTTTAGGCAGCCACTATGGCTACACCTTC
NA	TRBD1	TRBV4-1	TRBJ1-2	CASSTPGTAYGYTF	TGCGCCAGCAGCACACCCGGGACAGCCTATGGCTACACCTTC
NA	TRBD1	TRBV9	TRBJ1-3	CASSGGTEVGNTIYF	TGTGCCAGCAGCGGCGGGACAGAAGTTGGAAACACCATATATTTT
NA	TRBD2	TRBV7-6	TRBJ2-5	CASSLELAGGIETQYF	TGTGCCAGCAGCTTAGAGCTAGCGGGAGGAATAGAGACCCAGTACTTC
NA	NA	TRBV28	TRBJ1-2	CASSLELTDLYGYTF	TGTGCCAGCAGTTTAGAGCTGACAGACCTCTATGGCTACACCTTC
NA	TRBD1	TRBV27	TRBJ2-7	CASSFGTGTYEQYF	TGTGCCAGCAGTTTTGGGACAGGAACCTACGAGCAGTACTTC
NA	NA	TRBV10-2	TRBJ2-7	CATLDRTNEQYF	TGCGCCACCTTAGACCGGACTAACGAGCAGTACTTC
once	TRBD2	TRBV6-4	TRBJ2-7	CASSELAGAIIYEQYF	TGTGCCAGCAGTGAACTAGCGGGAGCCATCATTTACGAGCAGTACTTC
NA	NA	TRBV21-1	TRBJ2-2	CAQPAEMTGELFF	TGTGCCCAGCCCGCAGAGATGACCGGGGAGCTGTTTTTT
NA	TRBD1	TRBV27	TRBJ2-5	CATQRGGAGETQYF	TGTGCCACCCAAAGAGGGGGCGCGGGAGAGACCCAGTACTTC
NA	TRBD2	TRBV27	TRBJ2-3	CASSLLAGLDTQYF	TGTGCCAGCAGTCTACTAGCGGGGCTAGATACGCAGTATTTT
NA	NA	TRBV10-3	TRBJ2-7	CAISEGSQGSEQYF	TGTGCCATCAGTGAAGGGAGTCAGGGCAGCGAGCAGTACTTC
NA	NA	TRBV7-6	TRBJ2-1	CASSLGPIQRANNEQFF	TGTGCCAGCAGTCTTGGCCCCATCCAGCGGGCCAACAATGAGCAGTTCTTC
NA	TRBD2	TRBV7-6	TRBJ2-1	CASSPRKGLAGLHNEQFF	TGTGCCAGCAGCCCGCGTAAGGGACTAGCGGGCCTACATAATGAGCAGTTCTTC
NA	NA	TRBV14	TRBJ1-4	CASSQAAQGLGGEKLFF	TGTGCCAGCAGCCAAGCGGCGCAGGGGCTGGGGGGTGAAAAACTGTTTTTT
NA	NA	TRBV29-1	TRBJ2-7	CSVRRVNAYEQYF	TGCAGCGTTCGTAGGGTTAACGCCTACGAGCAGTACTTC
NA	NA	TRBV7-9	TRBJ1-2	CASSFEGYTF	TGTGCCAGCAGCTTTGAGGGCTACACCTTC
NA	TRBD2	TRBV9	TRBJ2-3	CASSGLAGGPGDTQYF	TGTGCCAGCAGCGGTTTAGCGGGAGGGCCAGGTGATACGCAGTATTTT
NA	TRBD2	TRBV29-1	TRBJ2-1	CSVEDGREGLYEQFF	TGCAGCGTTGAAGATGGGAGGGAGGGCCTCTATGAGCAGTTCTTC
NA	NA	TRBV7-9	TRBJ2-7	CASSPPLGTTYEQYF	TGTGCCAGCAGCCCACCACTTGGAACTACCTACGAGCAGTACTTC
NA	TRBD2	TRBV29-1	TRBJ2-1	CSVEGGRGEYRNEQFF	TGCAGCGTTGAGGGGGGGCGGGGGGAGTATCGCAATGAGCAGTTCTTC